The T cell receptor (beta chain) described here comes from a study of metastatic and nonmetastatic thyroid tumors. This clone was seen many times. TCRdb reprocessed the PCR reads via MiXCR. Altogether some 86,000 clones are present, approximately 12% being singletons, with the ten largest covering roughly 9.1%. Ahead of thyroid surgery, no patient had received treatment of any kind. Germline assignment: CDR1 SGHAT and CDR2 FQNNGV. The CDR3 has 13 amino acids. The ends were cut back, 5 bases at V and 5 bases at J, with 10 bases in the middle. The receptor was isolated from a female donor with papillary thyroid cancer or a benign thyroid nodule (not recorded which). Some clones in this sample may be carry-over from other donors' samples. V gene TRBV11-2 combines with J gene TRBJ2-4, with D tentatively TRBD2 (5 bases). Sequenced sample: tumor tissue. The CDR3 sequence is CASSLARENIQYF. DNA for the CDR3: TGTGCCAGCAGCCTCGCGAGGGAAAACATTCAGTACTTC.